This T cell receptor beta chain was recorded in a study of read filtering for tumor transcriptome and immune sequencing (dated by TCRdb to 2020 to 2021). Context from the whole study: The cohort was composed of approximately 17 male and 13 to 15 female patients, with a mean age of 65.9 years and an age range of roughly 45 to 85. Using the same bone marrow samples, the study compared TCR repertoires obtained by targeted immune repertoire sequencing with those obtained by bulk whole-transcriptome sequencing. As a main aim, a read-filtering strategy for immune repertoire data was addressed, with the specific question being whether clonotypes supported by a single read should be removed. Per sample, about 4.05 to 11 million TCR-region mapped reads were obtained with IR-seq, compared with only roughly 80 to 1,300 with RNA-seq. Under revised international staging, about 8 patients fell into R-ISS I, more than 15 into R-ISS II and six or seven into R-ISS III. After DNase treatment, whole-transcriptome libraries were prepared using the TruSeq RNA Access Library Prep Kit.

TCR libraries were constructed from 350 to 400 ng RNA using the Immunoverse kit, and molecular barcoded adaptors covering alpha/delta and beta/gamma chains were employed. TCR library preparation used the same RNA that was used for transcriptome sequencing. Sequencing of TCR libraries was carried out on an Illumina HiSeq 4000 with 2 x 150 cycles. The original pipeline was this. TCR reads were aligned to human V, D, J and C references and assembled into CDR3 clonotypes with MiXCR, including quality filtering and error correction. Clonotype counts and gene usage diversity were analyzed with the tcR package in R. Raw mapping reads were checked after the RNA-seq reads had been mapped by STAR aligner version 2.5.3a onto the human GRCh37 genome. To test how sequencing depth affects detected clonotypes, IR-seq fastq files were randomly downsampled with Seqtk 1.3. TCRdb applied fastp at Q25 and MiXCR to the public reads, then kept only in-frame beta chains. All rows with the same CDR3 protein become a single entry with the most common DNA and genes. The V and J calls and clone size come from TCRdb's table, not from the authors' own analysis. The sample contains fewer than 30,000 distinct CDR3 sequences, around a fifth of them found a single time. Of the sample, roughly half is held by the ten largest clones.

This clonotype was seen a few times. Its antigen remains undetermined. Per-nucleotide qualities are absent, and no much larger clonotype sits a single base away. Results the study describes overall, beyond this receptor: Rather than purified T cells, the sorted CD138-negative fraction was a mixed bone marrow immune population. When single-read clonotypes were removed, the proportions of shared clonotypes in IR-seq and RNA-seq correlated more strongly. In IR-seq, single-read clonotypes were roughly four fifths of clonotypes but approximately 4% of total reads; in RNA-seq they were about 75% of clonotypes and approximately 40% of reads. Compared with RNA-seq, IR-seq captured clonotypes at much higher depth and more reliably, and a smaller IR-seq throughput was enough to identify most shared clonotypes.

Each patient had bone marrow sampled at the time of active disease. Ficoll-Hypaque density gradient centrifugation was used to isolate the bone marrow mononuclear cells. Myeloma plasma cells were removed and CD138-negative cells were collected by negative selection after labeling with CD138 magnetic microbeads on a MACS separator. Flow cytometry with CD138 antibodies on an Attune NxT was used to check how pure the isolated cells were. TRIzol reagent was used to extract total RNA, and a NanoDrop spectrophotometer was used to quantify the extracted RNA. Paired RNA-seq and IR-seq were performed on each patient's CD138-negative bone marrow sample. This receptor was taken from a donor at least 40 years old with multiple myeloma. Sequences were obtained from a population of CD138-negative cells sorted from bone marrow. The cell subset or site label, read with the paper, signifies: bone marrow mononuclear cells depleted of CD138+ plasma/myeloma cells by negative magnetic selection.

The sequenced DNA is TGCGCCAGCAGCAGGGGGCGTACTAATGAAAAACTGTTTTTT. The encoded protein is CASSRGRTNEKLFF. Here the chain combines TRBV5-1 and TRBJ1-4; 7 bases in between match TRBD1. For CDR1 and CDR2, the germline V gene lists SGHRS and YFSETQ. The CDR3 runs 14 residues from the cysteine to the phenylalanine. Just the 42-base CDR3 DNA is kept, in frame starting at base 1. Compared with germline, V lacks 4 bases and J lacks 2 bases; bases without a gene match: 2.